Listed below are T cell receptor beta chains from one sample, sequenced in a study of blood T cell repertoires in COVID-19. Assay: immunoSEQ multiplex PCR; the TCRdb copy retains only in-frame clones and omits some. Among approximately 230,000 clones listed, 70% to 90% were seen once. Sequenced: peripheral blood. The receptors derive from a woman aged 40 to 50 who had recovered from COVID-19. Both conserved end residues are part of each CDR3. Each record gives: V gene, clone size, J gene, D gene, CDR3 protein, CDR3 DNA. The D gene is left open where the match is weak. Rows may omit the clone size; those that give it use once, few, many or a size class.

V: TRBV7-2; size: -; J: TRBJ1-5; D: -; CDR3: CASSLGAGNQPQHF; DNA: TGTGCCAGCAGCTTAGGGGCCGGCAATCAGCCCCAGCATTTT
V: TRBV7-8; size: once; J: TRBJ2-2; D: -; CDR3: CASSHLAWTGELFF; DNA: TGTGCCAGCAGCCATTTAGCTTGGACCGGGGAGCTGTTTTTT
V: TRBV5-1; size: once; J: TRBJ1-1; D: -; CDR3: CASSLEAGLAFF; DNA: TGCGCCAGCAGCTTGGAAGCGGGATTAGCTTTCTTT
V: TRBV7-2; size: -; J: TRBJ2-1; D: -; CDR3: CASSLNGIQVYNEQFF; DNA: TGTGCCAGCAGCTTAAATGGTATACAAGTCTACAATGAGCAGTTCTTC
V: TRBV30; size: once; J: TRBJ2-1; D: TRBD1; CDR3: CAWSTGTGYNEQFF; DNA: TGTGCCTGGAGTACCGGGACAGGTTACAATGAGCAGTTCTTC
V: TRBV5-1; size: -; J: TRBJ2-1; D: TRBD1; CDR3: CASSAIRTGGYNEQFF; DNA: TGCGCCAGCAGCGCCATAAGGACAGGGGGCTACAATGAGCAGTTCTTC
V: TRBV19; size: few; J: TRBJ1-2; D: -; CDR3: CATTGRQAGYTF; DNA: TGTGCCACCACCGGCAGGCAGGCCGGCTACACCTTC
V: TRBV27; size: -; J: TRBJ2-1; D: -; CDR3: CASSTPEGLFNEQFF; DNA: TGTGCCAGCAGTACCCCGGAGGGGCTTTTTAATGAGCAGTTCTTC
V: TRBV3-1/TRBV3-2; size: -; J: TRBJ2-1; D: -; CDR3: CASSQGGLKSGNEQFF; DNA: TGTGCCAGCAGCCAAGGCGGACTCAAAAGCGGGAATGAGCAGTTCTTC
V: TRBV6-5; size: -; J: TRBJ2-2; D: -; CDR3: CASRRDSHTGELFF; DNA: TGTGCCAGCAGGCGAGACAGTCACACCGGGGAGCTGTTTTTT